This TCR beta chain appears in the sequencing data of a study of Ad26.COV2.S vaccination and SARS-CoV-2 variants. Study details: Administration of Ad26.COV2.S was intramuscular, either once or twice 56 days apart. Overall study findings and caveats: Assessments of TCR breadth and depth may have underestimated the total T cell responses.

Germline CDR1 LGHNA, CDR2 YSLEER. V shed 0 bases and J shed 2 bases, with 11 bases lying between them. The CDR3 runs to 16 residues. The table came from immunoSEQ multiplex PCR; TCRdb's copy has only in-frame clones and leaves some out. The sample has just under 250,000 clones, roughly 90% seen once. On this clone: Its antigen is not known.

As to treatment: some 19 received Ad26.COV2.S at low or high dose, single or two shots; a few received placebo; per-sample allocation not given. Specimen acquisition occurred on day 63 following the initial vaccine or placebo injection. The genes are TRBV4-3 and TRBJ2-1; a weak D match, TRBD2 (6 bases). The clonotype was recovered from a person aged 18-65 years who received the Ad26.COV2.S COVID-19 vaccine or a placebo. The sequences come from peripheral blood, collected in a trial of Ad26.COV2.S vaccine versus placebo. The CDR3 sequence is CASSQEVAVPYNEQFF. CDR3 coding DNA: TGCGCCAGCAGCCAAGAAGTAGCGGTCCCCTACAATGAGCAGTTCTTC.